This is a list of T cell receptor beta chains from one sample in a study of T cell responses to AZD1222 COVID-19 vaccine. Sequencing used immunoSEQ multiplex PCR; TCRdb keeps in-frame clones, though not all of them. The sample has tens of thousands of clones, roughly four fifths seen once. The sequencing here drew on peripheral blood, taken on day 0 of AZD1222 vaccination. The origin of the receptors is an adult in good health. The CDR3 runs from the conserved cysteine through the conserved F or W. D genes are given only for firm matches.

cdr3_aa | v_call | d_call | j_call
CASSVRGGGREIQYF | TRBV2 | . | TRBJ2-4
CATSRGVGGMDTEAFF | TRBV15 | . | TRBJ1-1
CASTGWIRGYNEQFF | TRBV6-5 | . | TRBJ2-1
CASRPQETANYGYTF | TRBV7-2 | . | TRBJ1-2
CASSYEGGSLADTQYF | TRBV6-5 | TRBD2 | TRBJ2-3
CASSLVRETGYGYTF | TRBV27 | . | TRBJ1-2
CASSRPPTGPPEKLFF | TRBV23-1 | . | TRBJ1-4
CASSLTGQPQHF | TRBV18 | . | TRBJ1-5
CASSQAGDQETQYF | TRBV14 | . | TRBJ2-5
CASSLQVHTEAFF | TRBV12-3/TRBV12-4 | . | TRBJ1-1
CSVYTHDRGSTEAFF | TRBV29-1 | TRBD1 | TRBJ1-1
CASSLAGTNTQYF | TRBV6-2/TRBV6-3 | TRBD2 | TRBJ2-3
CASSGQGSSYEQYF | TRBV2 | TRBD1 | TRBJ2-7
CAISETANTEAFF | TRBV10-3 | . | TRBJ1-1
CASSFYRSGGTEAFF | TRBV5-6 | . | TRBJ1-1
CASSLSRGSGYTF | TRBV7-9 | TRBD1 | TRBJ1-2
CASSLKEAGVNGYTF | TRBV7-9 | . | TRBJ1-2
CASSKETAEGQPQHF | TRBV5-6 | . | TRBJ1-5
CASSVGGSLYGYTF | TRBV9 | . | TRBJ1-2
CASSSLGGTEAFF | TRBV6-2/TRBV6-3 | . | TRBJ1-1
CASSLARGVPYGYTF | TRBV7-2 | . | TRBJ1-2
CASSLGPGTDTQYF | TRBV5-1 | . | TRBJ2-3
CASSIVGGAEPYNEQFF | TRBV19 | . | TRBJ2-1
CASSYGQNYGYTF | TRBV6-2/TRBV6-3 | . | TRBJ1-2
CASSEGAPGPYEQYF | TRBV2 | . | TRBJ2-7
CASSLGTSGQSRQPQHF | TRBV7-9 | . | TRBJ1-5
CASSLLKGRGGMNTEAFF | TRBV11-2 | . | TRBJ1-1
CASSPVLSWGAYEQYF | TRBV4-1 | . | TRBJ2-7
CASSLALGESVTGELFF | TRBV5-1 | . | TRBJ2-2
CASSPGLAGFSTDTQYF | TRBV5-6 | TRBD2 | TRBJ2-3
CASSLNTDYSNQPQHF | TRBV7-2 | . | TRBJ1-5
CASGLYQGGYTF | TRBV5-4 | . | TRBJ1-2
CASSVSTEWGTEAFF | TRBV9 | . | TRBJ1-1
CASSEQNEKLFF | TRBV6-1 | . | TRBJ1-4
CASSLVIQQGQFF | TRBV7-9 | . | TRBJ2-1
CASSPQGWSTGELFF | TRBV9 | . | TRBJ2-2
CASSDGTSGYNEQFF | TRBV5-1 | TRBD2 | TRBJ2-1
CSASVAEEIYPYEQYF | TRBV20-1 | . | TRBJ2-7
CASSPTGYEQYF | TRBV3-1/TRBV3-2 | . | TRBJ2-7
CASTETGTQPQHF | TRBV6-1 | . | TRBJ1-5
CASGARLAGIYEQYF | TRBV2 | TRBD2 | TRBJ2-7
CASNFPGQGSETQYF | TRBV28 | TRBD1 | TRBJ2-5
CASSYGSQWASGANVLTF | TRBV6-2/TRBV6-3 | . | TRBJ2-6
CASHSGGGYTF | TRBV6-5 | . | TRBJ1-2
CASSVGGGGTEAFF | TRBV9 | TRBD1 | TRBJ1-1